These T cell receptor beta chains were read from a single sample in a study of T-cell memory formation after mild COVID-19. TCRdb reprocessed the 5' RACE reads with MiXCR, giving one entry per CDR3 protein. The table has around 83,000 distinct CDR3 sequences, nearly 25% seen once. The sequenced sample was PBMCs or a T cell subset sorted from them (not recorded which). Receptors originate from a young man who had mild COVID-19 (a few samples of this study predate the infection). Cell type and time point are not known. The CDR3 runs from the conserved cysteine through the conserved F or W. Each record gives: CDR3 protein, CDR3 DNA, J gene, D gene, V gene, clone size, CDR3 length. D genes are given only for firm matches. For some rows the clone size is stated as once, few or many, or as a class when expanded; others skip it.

CDR3aa: CASSPSPGTQETQYF
CDR3nt: TGTGCCAGCAGCCCGAGTCCGGGAACTCAGGAGACCCAGTACTTC
j_gene: TRBJ2-5
d_gene: NA
v_gene: TRBV7-6
abundance: NA
len: 15

CDR3aa: CAIMTSGVDGYTF
CDR3nt: TGTGCCATCATGACCTCGGGGGTCGATGGCTACACCTTC
j_gene: TRBJ1-2
d_gene: NA
v_gene: TRBV10-3
abundance: NA
len: 13

CDR3aa: CASSPRRDRPGPQHF
CDR3nt: TGCGCCAGCAGCCCCCGCCGGGATCGCCCAGGGCCCCAGCATTTT
j_gene: TRBJ1-5
d_gene: NA
v_gene: TRBV4-1
abundance: once
len: 15

CDR3aa: CASSPGQIAKNIQYF
CDR3nt: TGCGCCAGCAGCCCCGGACAGATAGCCAAAAACATTCAGTACTTC
j_gene: TRBJ2-4
d_gene: NA
v_gene: TRBV5-1
abundance: NA
len: 15

CDR3aa: CASSLTPSGEQFF
CDR3nt: TGTGCCAGCAGCTTAACCCCCTCGGGTGAGCAGTTCTTC
j_gene: TRBJ2-1
d_gene: NA
v_gene: TRBV7-2
abundance: many
len: 13

CDR3aa: CASSLFRGTGNYEQYF
CDR3nt: TGTGCCAGCAGCCTTTTCCGGGGGACAGGGAACTACGAGCAGTACTTC
j_gene: TRBJ2-7
d_gene: TRBD1
v_gene: TRBV12-3/TRBV12-4
abundance: NA
len: 16

CDR3aa: CASRPVDMVYEQYF
CDR3nt: TGCGCCAGCAGGCCCGTGGACATGGTCTACGAGCAGTACTTC
j_gene: TRBJ2-7
d_gene: NA
v_gene: TRBV5-1
abundance: few
len: 14

CDR3aa: CASSQALTGELFF
CDR3nt: TGCGCCAGCAGCCAGGCCCTCACCGGGGAGCTGTTTTTT
j_gene: TRBJ2-2
d_gene: NA
v_gene: TRBV4-1
abundance: few
len: 13

CDR3aa: CASTHGTGFEKLFF
CDR3nt: TGTGCCAGCACCCACGGGACAGGGTTTGAAAAACTGTTTTTT
j_gene: TRBJ1-4
d_gene: TRBD1
v_gene: TRBV12-3/TRBV12-4
abundance: NA
len: 14

CDR3aa: CASSLTALDEQYF
CDR3nt: TGTGCCAGCAGCTTAACGGCCCTCGACGAGCAGTACTTC
j_gene: TRBJ2-7
d_gene: NA
v_gene: TRBV7-9
abundance: few
len: 13

CDR3aa: CASSPNGGTGELFF
CDR3nt: TGTGCCAGCAGCCCTAATGGGGGGACCGGGGAGCTGTTTTTT
j_gene: TRBJ2-2
d_gene: NA
v_gene: TRBV2
abundance: many
len: 14

CDR3aa: CASSDGLAGADTQYF
CDR3nt: TGTGCCAGCAGTGACGGACTAGCGGGGGCGGATACGCAGTATTTT
j_gene: TRBJ2-3
d_gene: TRBD2
v_gene: TRBV6-4
abundance: few
len: 15

CDR3aa: CSANTAGRIQYF
CDR3nt: TGCAGTGCTAACACCGCGGGTCGCATTCAGTACTTC
j_gene: TRBJ2-4
d_gene: NA
v_gene: TRBV20-1
abundance: NA
len: 12

CDR3aa: CASSLFGGRGGYSNQPQHF
CDR3nt: TGTGCCAGCAGTTTGTTCGGGGGCAGGGGGGGTTATAGCAATCAGCCCCAGCATTTT
j_gene: TRBJ1-5
d_gene: TRBD1
v_gene: TRBV12-3/TRBV12-4
abundance: NA
len: 19

CDR3aa: CASSQGTRGGWEQYF
CDR3nt: TGTGCCAGCAGCCAAGGAACTCGCGGGGGATGGGAGCAGTACTTC
j_gene: TRBJ2-7
d_gene: TRBD2
v_gene: TRBV3-1
abundance: NA
len: 15

CDR3aa: CASSQTDTQYF
CDR3nt: TGTGCCAGCAGTCAGACAGATACGCAGTATTTT
j_gene: TRBJ2-3
d_gene: NA
v_gene: TRBV27
abundance: few
len: 11

CDR3aa: CASSPNVGEPSTDTQYF
CDR3nt: TGTGCCAGCAGTCCAAACGTGGGGGAGCCGAGCACAGATACGCAGTATTTT
j_gene: TRBJ2-3
d_gene: NA
v_gene: TRBV3-1
abundance: few
len: 17

CDR3aa: CASSSLGLAGGAQHTQYF
CDR3nt: TGTGCCAGCAGCTCCCTGGGGCTAGCGGGGGGAGCACAGCATACGCAGTATTTT
j_gene: TRBJ2-3
d_gene: TRBD2
v_gene: TRBV7-2
abundance: NA
len: 18

CDR3aa: CAGRGDSGANVLTF
CDR3nt: TGTGCCGGGAGGGGGGACTCCGGGGCCAACGTCCTGACTTTC
j_gene: TRBJ2-6
d_gene: NA
v_gene: TRBV30
abundance: few
len: 14

CDR3aa: CASSVWQGGVTGELFF
CDR3nt: TGTGCCAGCAGTGTGTGGCAGGGAGGGGTGACCGGGGAGCTGTTTTTT
j_gene: TRBJ2-2
d_gene: TRBD2
v_gene: TRBV6-1
abundance: NA
len: 16

CDR3aa: CSASLRRTYNEQFF
CDR3nt: TGCAGTGCTAGTTTGCGGAGAACGTACAATGAGCAGTTCTTC
j_gene: TRBJ2-1
d_gene: NA
v_gene: TRBV20-1
abundance: NA
len: 14

CDR3aa: CASNPRGGNTDTQYF
CDR3nt: TGTGCCAGCAACCCGAGGGGGGGAAACACAGATACGCAGTATTTT
j_gene: TRBJ2-3
d_gene: NA
v_gene: TRBV7-2
abundance: many
len: 15

CDR3aa: CATSRTRGGQETQYF
CDR3nt: TGTGCCACCAGCAGAACACGGGGCGGTCAAGAGACCCAGTACTTC
j_gene: TRBJ2-5
d_gene: NA
v_gene: TRBV15
abundance: NA
len: 15

CDR3aa: CASSRLGRVDTEAFF
CDR3nt: TGCGCCAGCAGCCGCCTCGGACGGGTCGACACTGAAGCTTTCTTT
j_gene: TRBJ1-1
d_gene: NA
v_gene: TRBV4-3
abundance: NA
len: 15

CDR3aa: CASSLSADTQYF
CDR3nt: TGTGCCAGCAGCCTTAGCGCAGATACGCAGTATTTT
j_gene: TRBJ2-3
d_gene: NA
v_gene: TRBV7-3
abundance: few
len: 12

CDR3aa: CASSPTGGHNQPQHF
CDR3nt: TGTGCCAGCAGCCCGACAGGGGGCCACAATCAGCCCCAGCATTTT
j_gene: TRBJ1-5
d_gene: TRBD1
v_gene: TRBV7-9
abundance: NA
len: 15

CDR3aa: CATTKTGTGFYNAQFF
CDR3nt: TGTGCCACCACTAAAACCGGGACAGGTTTCTACAATGCGCAGTTCTTC
j_gene: TRBJ2-1
d_gene: TRBD1
v_gene: TRBV12-3/TRBV12-4
abundance: NA
len: 16

CDR3aa: CASRGGGQTYEQYF
CDR3nt: TGTGCCAGCAGAGGAGGGGGACAGACCTACGAGCAGTACTTC
j_gene: TRBJ2-7
d_gene: NA
v_gene: TRBV27
abundance: few
len: 14

CDR3aa: CATSSSIGAGELFF
CDR3nt: TGTGCCACCAGCTCCTCTATAGGGGCCGGGGAGCTGTTTTTT
j_gene: TRBJ2-2
d_gene: NA
v_gene: TRBV15
abundance: NA
len: 14

CDR3aa: CASSQVAFGVGGSSPLHF
CDR3nt: TGTGCCAGCAGCCAAGTGGCCTTTGGTGTAGGGGGGTCATCACCCCTCCACTTT
j_gene: TRBJ1-6
d_gene: NA
v_gene: TRBV4-2
abundance: once
len: 18

CDR3aa: CASSFGSTYEQYF
CDR3nt: TGTGCCAGCAGCTTTGGCAGTACCTACGAGCAGTACTTC
j_gene: TRBJ2-7
d_gene: NA
v_gene: TRBV7-9
abundance: NA
len: 13

CDR3aa: CASSGHRNQPQHF
CDR3nt: TGTGCCAGCAGCGGACACCGAAATCAGCCCCAGCATTTT
j_gene: TRBJ1-5
d_gene: NA
v_gene: TRBV6-5
abundance: NA
len: 13

CDR3aa: CASSPLLAGGITDTQYF
CDR3nt: TGTGCCAGCAGTCCGCTACTAGCGGGGGGGATCACAGATACGCAGTATTTT
j_gene: TRBJ2-3
d_gene: TRBD2
v_gene: TRBV27
abundance: NA
len: 17

CDR3aa: CASSDPGHHEQYF
CDR3nt: TGCGCCAGCAGCGATCCGGGACACCACGAGCAGTACTTC
j_gene: TRBJ2-7
d_gene: NA
v_gene: TRBV5-1
abundance: NA
len: 13

CDR3aa: CASSLTRGITDTQYF
CDR3nt: TGTGCCAGCAGCCTGACGAGGGGTATCACAGATACGCAGTATTTT
j_gene: TRBJ2-3
d_gene: NA
v_gene: TRBV7-6
abundance: few
len: 15

CDR3aa: CSTWNPEAFF
CDR3nt: TGCAGCACCTGGAACCCTGAAGCTTTCTTT
j_gene: TRBJ1-1
d_gene: NA
v_gene: TRBV29-1
abundance: few
len: 10

CDR3aa: CASSPDSAEQYF
CDR3nt: TGTGCCAGCAGCCCCGACAGCGCCGAGCAGTACTTC
j_gene: TRBJ2-7
d_gene: NA
v_gene: TRBV6-5
abundance: NA
len: 12

CDR3aa: CASSQGLTDTQYF
CDR3nt: TGTGCCAGCAGCCAAGGTTTGACAGATACGCAGTATTTT
j_gene: TRBJ2-3
d_gene: NA
v_gene: TRBV3-1
abundance: NA
len: 13

CDR3aa: CASSQPDPGTGGGFPEQYF
CDR3nt: TGCGCCAGCAGCCAGCCAGATCCCGGGACAGGGGGCGGCTTCCCCGAGCAGTACTTC
j_gene: TRBJ2-7
d_gene: TRBD1
v_gene: TRBV4-1
abundance: few
len: 19

CDR3aa: CASSPSGLDTQYF
CDR3nt: TGTGCCAGCAGTCCCTCAGGGCTGGATACGCAGTATTTT
j_gene: TRBJ2-3
d_gene: NA
v_gene: TRBV12-3/TRBV12-4
abundance: few
len: 13

CDR3aa: CASSQIVTGGGQFF
CDR3nt: TGCGCCAGCAGCCAAATCGTAACGGGGGGCGGGCAGTTCTTC
j_gene: TRBJ2-1
d_gene: NA
v_gene: TRBV4-1
abundance: once
len: 14

CDR3aa: CASNHRDATNEKLFF
CDR3nt: TGTGCCAGCAACCACCGGGACGCAACTAATGAAAAACTGTTTTTT
j_gene: TRBJ1-4
d_gene: NA
v_gene: TRBV12-3/TRBV12-4
abundance: NA
len: 15

CDR3aa: CSGDTDTQYF
CDR3nt: TGCAGCGGGGACACAGATACGCAGTATTTT
j_gene: TRBJ2-3
d_gene: NA
v_gene: TRBV29-1
abundance: NA
len: 10

CDR3aa: CASSLRDGVFTDTQYF
CDR3nt: TGTGCCAGCAGTTTGAGGGACGGGGTATTCACAGATACGCAGTATTTT
j_gene: TRBJ2-3
d_gene: NA
v_gene: TRBV12-3/TRBV12-4
abundance: NA
len: 16

CDR3aa: CSVEVGPGQVYGYTF
CDR3nt: TGCAGCGTTGAAGTCGGACCCGGACAGGTGTATGGCTACACCTTC
j_gene: TRBJ1-2
d_gene: TRBD1
v_gene: TRBV29-1
abundance: few
len: 15

CDR3aa: CASSRSGEQYF
CDR3nt: TGTGCCAGCAGCCGCAGCGGCGAGCAGTACTTC
j_gene: TRBJ2-7
d_gene: NA
v_gene: TRBV7-9
abundance: NA
len: 11

CDR3aa: CASSVEGAGTQYF
CDR3nt: TGTGCCAGCAGCGTAGAGGGTGCAGGAACGCAGTATTTT
j_gene: TRBJ2-3
d_gene: NA
v_gene: TRBV9
abundance: NA
len: 13

CDR3aa: CASSQDAVGLGTEAFF
CDR3nt: TGCGCCAGCAGCCAAGATGCGGTCGGGCTCGGCACTGAAGCTTTCTTT
j_gene: TRBJ1-1
d_gene: NA
v_gene: TRBV4-1
abundance: NA
len: 16

CDR3aa: CSAFPLIMAGLYTDTQYF
CDR3nt: TGCAGTGCTTTCCCTCTAATAATGGCGGGGCTTTACACAGATACGCAGTATTTT
j_gene: TRBJ2-3
d_gene: NA
v_gene: TRBV20-1
abundance: NA
len: 18

CDR3aa: CSGKPWWVNSPLHF
CDR3nt: TGCAGTGGGAAGCCGTGGTGGGTGAATTCACCCCTCCACTTT
j_gene: TRBJ1-6
d_gene: NA
v_gene: TRBV20-1
abundance: NA
len: 14

CDR3aa: CASSFSTDFEAFF
CDR3nt: TGTGCCAGCAGTTTTTCCACAGATTTTGAAGCTTTCTTT
j_gene: TRBJ1-1
d_gene: NA
v_gene: TRBV6-5
abundance: few
len: 13

CDR3aa: CARRSNQPQHF
CDR3nt: TGTGCCAGGAGAAGCAATCAGCCCCAGCATTTT
j_gene: TRBJ1-5
d_gene: NA
v_gene: TRBV6-5
abundance: NA
len: 11

CDR3aa: CATSSQRGANYGYTF
CDR3nt: TGTGCCACCAGCAGCCAACGAGGAGCTAACTATGGCTACACCTTC
j_gene: TRBJ1-2
d_gene: NA
v_gene: TRBV15
abundance: few
len: 15

CDR3aa: CSVVAGVADTQYF
CDR3nt: TGCAGCGTTGTGGCGGGGGTGGCAGATACGCAGTATTTT
j_gene: TRBJ2-3
d_gene: TRBD2
v_gene: TRBV29-1
abundance: NA
len: 13